Listed below are T cell receptor beta chains from one sample, sequenced in a study of cytomegalovirus exposure and HLA in healthy donors. Produced via immunoSEQ multiplex PCR; TCRdb's table is partial and in-frame only. The profile covers some 150,000 clones, with roughly 85% appearing a single time and roughly 1.3% taken by the ten largest. Sequencing was carried out using PBMCs. The receptors shown here come from a woman in her forties or fifties in good health and CMV-seronegative. CDR3s include the opening cysteine and the closing phenylalanine or tryptophan. A D gene is named only where the DNA matches it firmly. Some rows have no size entry. The others give once, few or many, or a class for an expanded clone.

>TRBJ1-4|.|.|TRBV28
TGTGCCAGCAGTCAAACCAGGGGAGGGTGGGAAAAACTGTTTTTT
CASSQTRGGWEKLFF
>TRBJ1-1|.|.|TRBV2
TGTGCCAGCAATCTAGACAGAAACACTGAAGCTTTCTTT
CASNLDRNTEAFF
>TRBJ1-1|.|.|TRBV9
TGTGCCAGCAGCGTAGCCGGAGGTGTGAACACTGAAGCTTTCTTT
CASSVAGGVNTEAFF
>TRBJ2-5|.|.|TRBV5-4
TGTGCCAGCAGCGGCAGCGCGGGACGACCGACTTTTCAAGAGACCCAGTACTTC
CASSGSAGRPTFQETQYF
>TRBJ2-1|.|.|TRBV6-1
TGTGCCAGCAGTGAAGGGTTTTCGAGTACCCACCGCTATGAGCAGTTCTTC
CASSEGFSSTHRYEQFF
>TRBJ1-5|few|.|TRBV5-6
TGTGCCAGCAGCTTGGGGTGGGGTAGGGACATTAATCAGCCCCAGCATTTT
CASSLGWGRDINQPQHF
>TRBJ2-7|.|TRBD1|TRBV10-1
TGCGCCAGCAGCCGGGACAGGGGGCCCTACGAGCAGTACTTC
CASSRDRGPYEQYF
>TRBJ2-7|.|.|TRBV19
TGTGCCAGTAGTATCAGCGGACCTGGGGAAAGGACTTACTTC
CASSISGPGERTYF
>TRBJ2-1|.|.|TRBV6-5
TGTGCCAGCAGTTACTTAGGCGGGAAAGGTAGTAATGAGCAGTTCTTC
CASSYLGGKGSNEQFF
>TRBJ2-7|.|TRBD2|TRBV28
TGTGCCAGCAGTTTAGTGCCGGGACAGCCTAGCGGGAGCTTCTACGAGCAGTACTTC
CASSLVPGQPSGSFYEQYF
>TRBJ1-1|.|TRBD1|TRBV4-3
TGCGCCAGCAGCCCGGGACAGGTATCCTCTGAAGCTTTCTTT
CASSPGQVSSEAFF
>TRBJ1-3|.|TRBD1|TRBV9
TGTGCCAGCAGCGCACAGGACAGGTTCTCTGGAAACACCATATATTTT
CASSAQDRFSGNTIYF
>TRBJ2-3|.|TRBD2|TRBV5-1
TGCGCCAGCAGCTTCGGTTCGAGCGGGGGTACAGATACGCAGTATTTT
CASSFGSSGGTDTQYF
>TRBJ1-2|.|TRBD1|TRBV7-9
TGTGCCAGCAGCATACAGGGGGGACTGAGCTACACCTTC
CASSIQGGLSYTF
>TRBJ2-3|.|TRBD2|TRBV7-2
TGTGCCAGCAGCTCTAGCGGGACGACCTCTGATACGCAGTATTTT
CASSSSGTTSDTQYF
>TRBJ2-7|.|.|TRBV19
TGTGCCAGTAGTACGAGCAACCGGGTGGGGCCCTGGGAGCAGTACTTC
CASSTSNRVGPWEQYF
>TRBJ1-2|.|.|TRBV5-1
TGCGCCAGCAGCCGGGACACCTTTAACTATGGCTACACCTTC
CASSRDTFNYGYTF
>TRBJ2-1|.|.|TRBV7-3
TGTGCCAGCAGCTTAGATACTTCCTACTACAATGAGCAGTTCTTC
CASSLDTSYYNEQFF
>TRBJ2-7|.|TRBD2|TRBV6-4
TGTGCCAGCAGTGTGTCTAGCGGGCCTACCTACGAGCAGTACTTC
CASSVSSGPTYEQYF
>TRBJ1-1|.|.|TRBV7-3
TGTGCCAGCAGCTTAAATACGGGGGTGTACACTGAAGCTTTCTTT
CASSLNTGVYTEAFF
>TRBJ2-1|.|TRBD2|TRBV4-3
TGCGCCAGCAGCCAATTTAGCGGGGGAGCGAACAATGAGCAGTTCTTC
CASSQFSGGANNEQFF
>TRBJ2-7|.|.|TRBV5-6
TGTGCCAGCGGGCGACAGGCCTCCTACGAGCAGTACTTC
CASGRQASYEQYF
>TRBJ2-1|.|.|TRBV28
TGTGCCAGCAGTTTATTTATGTCTACGCAGGGGAACCTGAACAATGAGCAGTTCTTC
CASSLFMSTQGNLNNEQFF
>TRBJ2-7|once|.|TRBV7-9
TGTGCCAGCAGCTTACTCTACGAGCAGTACTTC
CASSLLYEQYF
>TRBJ2-1|.|TRBD1|TRBV30
TGTGCCTGGAGAAGGCAGGGGGCCAATGAGCAGTTCTTC
CAWRRQGANEQFF
>TRBJ2-2|.|TRBD1|TRBV19
TGTGCCAGTACTCCTCTGGGACAGATACTCGGGGAGCTGTTTTTT
CASTPLGQILGELFF
>TRBJ2-3|.|.|TRBV28
TGTGCCAGCAGTCAAACCTCGGTGATAGTGCAGTATTTT
CASSQTSVIVQYF
>TRBJ1-4|few|TRBD1|TRBV28
TGTGCCTCCCGACAGGGCGTTAATGAAAAACTGTTTTTT
CASRQGVNEKLFF
>TRBJ1-5|.|TRBD1|TRBV28
TGTGCCAGCAGGCAACAGGGGGAAGGCAATCAGCCCCAGCATTTT
CASRQQGEGNQPQHF
>TRBJ1-1|.|.|TRBV5-4
TGTGCCAGCAGCTGGACAGTGAACACTGAAGCTTTCTTT
CASSWTVNTEAFF
>TRBJ2-7|.|TRBD1|TRBV6-5
TGTGCCAGCAGCCCCGACAGGGGCGAGCAGTACTTC
CASSPDRGEQYF
>TRBJ1-1|.|TRBD1|TRBV6-5
TGTGCCAGCAGCTGGACAGGAGGGGACACTGAAGCTTTCTTT
CASSWTGGDTEAFF
>TRBJ2-3|once|TRBD2|TRBV4-2
TGTGCCAGCAGCCCAGCGGGGGACACAGATACGCAGTATTTT
CASSPAGDTDTQYF
>TRBJ2-5|.|TRBD2|TRBV4-2
TGTGCCAGCAGCCAAGATCTAGCGGGGGGCCTCGGGGGGACCCAGTACTTC
CASSQDLAGGLGGTQYF
>TRBJ2-7|.|TRBD2|TRBV7-2
TGTGCCAGCAGCTTAGGGGACGGGGGGACCTACGAGCAGTACTTC
CASSLGDGGTYEQYF
>TRBJ1-1|.|.|TRBV5-5
TGTGCCAGCAGCTTGGGTCGGACAGCCATGAACACTGAAGCTTTCTTT
CASSLGRTAMNTEAFF
>TRBJ1-5|.|.|TRBV28
TGTGCCAGCAGTTTCGGCCGAGTGGGCTCTATGATGCCCCAGCATTTT
CASSFGRVGSMMPQHF
>TRBJ2-7|.|.|TRBV7-9
TGTGCCAGCACCCAGGGACAACTCTACGAGCAGTACTTC
CASTQGQLYEQYF
>TRBJ1-1|.|TRBD1|TRBV9
TGTGCCAGCAGCGTAGAGGCGGGACAGGAGATTTTCTTT
CASSVEAGQEIFF
>TRBJ1-1|.|.|TRBV6-5
TGTGCCAGCAGTTACGCAGGAGTCGAGGGTGCTGAAGCTTTCTTT
CASSYAGVEGAEAFF
>TRBJ2-7|.|.|TRBV9
TGTGCCAGCAGCCTTCACGGGGGCTACGAGCAGTACTTC
CASSLHGGYEQYF
>TRBJ1-2|.|.|TRBV5-6
TGTGCCAGCAGCCCGGGAACTCCGGGACAACCGGGCTACACCTTC
CASSPGTPGQPGYTF
>TRBJ1-4|.|.|TRBV14
TGTGCCAGCAGCCAGATGAGTGGAAAACTGTTTTTT
CASSQMSGKLFF
>TRBJ1-1|.|.|TRBV28
TGTGCCAGCAGGTCAGCGAGGAACACTGAAGCTTTCTTT
CASRSARNTEAFF
>TRBJ2-7|.|TRBD2|TRBV7-8
TGTGCCAGCAGCCCCCTCTCTTCTACTAGCGGGAGCTCCTACGAGCAGTACTTC
CASSPLSSTSGSSYEQYF
>TRBJ2-3|.|.|TRBV11-2
TGTGCCAGCAGCTTAGGGGTTAGGGGCCGTACGCAGTATTTT
CASSLGVRGRTQYF
>TRBJ2-5|.|.|TRBV14
TGTGCCAGCAGCCACCTAGAACCGGGAGAGTACCAAGAGACCCAGTACTTC
CASSHLEPGEYQETQYF
>TRBJ2-7|.|.|TRBV7-9
TGTGCCAGCAGCTTAGTCTCCAGGGGAGAGCAGTACTTC
CASSLVSRGEQYF
>TRBJ2-1|.|TRBD2|TRBV9
TGTGCCAGCAGCGCCCGACTAGCGTTATACAATGAGCAGTTCTTC
CASSARLALYNEQFF